This TCR beta chain appears in the sequencing data of a study of blood T cell repertoires in COVID-19. The overall study: Sources were T cells, B-cell-depleted T cells, or PBMCs; the material itself was cDNA or gDNA.

J gave up 2 bases and V 4 bases, and 10 bases lay outside the gene matches. The length of the CDR3 is 17 residues. Germline V CDR1 and CDR2: LGHNA, YSLEER. Data came from immunoSEQ multiplex PCR; TCRdb stores just in-frame clones and leaves some out. This table holds around 220,000 clones, approximately 86% found once. Categorization into cohorts depended on clinical history that participants reported. This TCR derives from a young woman with acute COVID-19. V gene TRBV4-3 combines with J gene TRBJ2-2, with 7 bases identical to TRBD1. Sequenced: PBMCs or T cells enriched from blood (not recorded which). For the CDR3, the DNA is TGCGCCAGCAGCCCGAGGACCGGGACAGCAAACACCGGGGAGCTGTTTTTT. It translates to CASSPRTGTANTGELFF.